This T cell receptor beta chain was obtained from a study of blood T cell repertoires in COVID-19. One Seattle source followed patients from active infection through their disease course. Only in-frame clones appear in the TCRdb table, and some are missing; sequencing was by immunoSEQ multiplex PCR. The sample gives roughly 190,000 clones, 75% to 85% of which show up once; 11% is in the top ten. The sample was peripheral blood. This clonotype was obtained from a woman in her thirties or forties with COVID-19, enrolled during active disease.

The CDR3 DNA follows: TGTGCCAGCAGTGAATCTCTAAACTCGGAGCAGTTCTTC. This codes for CASSESLNSEQFF. This chain joins TRBV25-1 and TRBJ2-1; D gene ambiguous. This CDR3 has 13 residues. Trimming took off 1 base at V and 10 bases at J, with 11 bases between the two ends. The germline V gene has CDR1 MGHDK and CDR2 SYGVNS. Based on the CDR3 plus reference TRBV25-1 and TRBJ2-1, the full variable domain is EADIYQTPRYLVIGTGKKITLECSQTMGHDKMYWYQQDPGMELHLIHYSYGVNSTEKGDLSSESTVSRIRTEHFPLTLESARPSHTSQYLCASSESLNSEQFFGPGTRLTVL.